These T cell receptor beta chains were read from a single sample in a study of OX40 agonist ivuxolimab in advanced cancers. TCRdb keeps only in-frame clones here, not all; method: immunoSEQ multiplex PCR. The sample lists 95,000 to 100,000 clones; 80% to 95% were seen once. Sample: CD4+ or CD8+ T cells sorted from blood, taken in a trial of the OX40 agonist ivuxolimab. These receptors were obtained from an adult with an advanced solid tumor such as melanoma, head and neck, liver or kidney cancer. The CDR3 runs from the conserved cysteine through the conserved F or W. The D gene is left open where the match is weak. Expanded clones are given a class, and other clones once, few, many or no size at all.

clone_size	d_call	v_call	j_call	cdr3_aa	cdr3_nt
-	TRBD2	TRBV18	TRBJ2-5	CASSATTGLAGEETQYF	TGTGCCAGCTCAGCTACAACCGGACTAGCGGGAGAAGAGACCCAGTACTTC
-	-	TRBV5-3	TRBJ2-7	CARSSGVWAGPSLEQYF	TGTGCCAGAAGCAGTGGTGTCTGGGCGGGACCGTCGTTGGAGCAGTACTTC
-	-	TRBV7-8	TRBJ2-7	CASSLAHLYEQYF	TGTGCCAGCAGCTTAGCACACCTCTACGAGCAGTACTTC
-	-	TRBV28	TRBJ2-3	CASSSATDTQYF	TGTGCCAGCAGTTCCGCTACAGATACGCAGTATTTT
-	-	TRBV28	TRBJ1-5	CASNRGGRDAFYSNQPQHF	TGTGCCAGCAATCGGGGGGGACGGGACGCGTTCTATAGCAATCAGCCCCAGCATTTT
-	TRBD1	TRBV25-1	TRBJ1-2	CASSSTGTLHGYTF	TGTGCCAGCAGTTCGACAGGGACCCTTCATGGCTACACCTTC
-	-	TRBV5-4	TRBJ2-2	CASSLAPTRVTGELFF	TGTGCCAGCAGCTTGGCCCCGACTAGAGTCACCGGGGAGCTGTTTTTT
few	TRBD2	TRBV25-1	TRBJ2-4	CASSEASGAWDIQYF	TGTGCCAGCAGTGAAGCTAGCGGGGCCTGGGACATTCAGTACTTC
-	TRBD1	TRBV5-1	TRBJ2-1	CTSSLARGQGARGLPSSYNEQFF	TGCACCAGCAGCTTGGCCCGAGGACAGGGGGCACGAGGTCTACCAAGCTCCTACAATGAGCAGTTCTTC
-	-	TRBV7-9	TRBJ1-5	CASSLADQPQHF	TGTGCCAGCAGCTTAGCGGATCAGCCCCAGCATTTT
-	-	TRBV7-2	TRBJ2-2	CASSLAGGSNTGELFF	TGTGCCAGCAGCTTAGCCGGGGGCTCAAACACCGGGGAGCTGTTTTTT
many	-	TRBV18	TRBJ1-1	CASSPDPGAETEAFF	TGTGCCAGCTCACCGGATCCGGGGGCAGAGACTGAAGCTTTCTTT
-	TRBD1	TRBV5-5	TRBJ1-2	CASSRGTGDGFYTF	TGTGCCAGCAGCCGGGGGACAGGGGACGGTTTCTACACCTTC
-	TRBD1	TRBV5-4	TRBJ1-2	CASSLPGGRYGYTF	TGTGCCAGCAGCTTGCCAGGGGGACGCTATGGCTACACCTTC
once	-	TRBV7-9	TRBJ1-3	CASSLGRGETGNTIYF	TGTGCCAGCAGCTTAGGGAGGGGGGAAACCGGAAACACCATATATTTT
-	-	TRBV2	TRBJ1-5	CASSAQGNQPQHF	TGTGCCAGCAGTGCTCAAGGCAATCAGCCCCAGCATTTT
-	-	TRBV6-5	TRBJ1-4	CASSPSRIEKLFF	TGTGCCAGCAGTCCCAGCCGCATAGAAAAACTGTTTTTT
-	-	TRBV11-3	TRBJ2-7	CASSFQDSYEQYF	TGTGCCAGCAGCTTTCAGGACTCCTACGAGCAGTACTTC
few	TRBD2	TRBV4-3	TRBJ2-1	CASSQGLLAGGGEQFF	TGCGCCAGCAGCCAAGGGCTGCTAGCGGGAGGAGGCGAGCAGTTCTTC
-	-	TRBV19	TRBJ1-2	CASNDESYVDYGYTF	TGTGCCAGTAACGACGAGTCGTATGTGGACTATGGCTACACCTTC
-	-	TRBV28	TRBJ2-2	CASSFLRGGELFF	TGTGCCAGCAGTTTCTTGAGGGGCGGGGAGCTGTTTTTT
-	-	TRBV19	TRBJ2-3	CASSIPGLPDTQYF	TGTGCCAGTAGTATCCCGGGGCTCCCAGATACGCAGTATTTT
-	TRBD1	TRBV30	TRBJ1-5	CAWSRTGGNQPQHF	TGTGCCTGGAGTAGGACAGGGGGCAATCAGCCCCAGCATTTT
-	TRBD1	TRBV18	TRBJ2-1	CASSPREQGSEQFF	TGTGCCAGCTCACCGCGTGAACAGGGGAGTGAGCAGTTCTTC
-	-	TRBV10-3	TRBJ1-1	CAISLQLTMNTEAFF	TGTGCCATCAGCCTACAGCTTACCATGAACACTGAAGCTTTCTTT
-	-	TRBV11-3	TRBJ2-1	CASSLYGKIWGYNEQFF	TGTGCCAGCAGCTTATATGGGAAAATCTGGGGCTACAATGAGCAGTTCTTC
-	-	TRBV27	TRBJ2-7	CASSLAGTYEQYF	TGTGCCAGCAGTTTAGCGGGGACCTACGAGCAGTACTTC
-	-	TRBV2	TRBJ1-5	CASQGQMNQPQHF	TGTGCCAGCCAAGGACAGATGAATCAGCCCCAGCATTTT
-	TRBD1	TRBV28	TRBJ2-7	CASSFPGQSYEQYF	TGTGCCAGCAGTTTCCCGGGACAGTCCTACGAGCAGTACTTC
-	-	TRBV9	TRBJ2-2	CASSAPSGRNTGELFF	TGTGCCAGCAGCGCCCCGAGCGGTCGAAACACCGGGGAGCTGTTTTTT
-	-	TRBV27	TRBJ2-1	CASRMEGPRYNEQFF	TGTGCCAGCAGGATGGAGGGACCCCGCTACAATGAGCAGTTCTTC
-	-	TRBV13	TRBJ2-1	CASSPERDYNEQFF	TGTGCCAGCAGCCCCGAGAGGGATTACAATGAGCAGTTCTTC
-	TRBD1	TRBV9	TRBJ2-7	CASSESHGTASYEQYF	TGTGCCAGCAGCGAGTCTCACGGGACAGCCTCCTACGAGCAGTACTTC
-	-	TRBV7-2	TRBJ2-1	CASSLEVDHNEQFF	TGTGCCAGCAGCTTAGAGGTGGATCACAATGAGCAGTTCTTC
-	TRBD2	TRBV11-3	TRBJ2-7	CASSPPSGRASEQYF	TGTGCCAGCAGCCCCCCTAGCGGGAGGGCATCCGAGCAGTACTTC
-	-	TRBV29-1	TRBJ2-1	CSVAKVNEQFF	TGCAGCGTCGCCAAAGTCAATGAGCAGTTCTTC
-	-	TRBV30	TRBJ1-2	CAWREGRNYGYTF	TGTGCCTGGAGGGAGGGGCGGAACTATGGCTACACCTTC
-	-	TRBV19	TRBJ2-1	CAVSHGGYNEQFF	TGTGCCGTATCCCATGGCGGGTACAATGAGCAGTTCTTC
-	-	TRBV29-1	TRBJ2-7	CSVEVGRGVYEQYF	TGCAGCGTTGAAGTGGGCAGGGGGGTCTACGAGCAGTACTTC
-	TRBD1	TRBV27	TRBJ1-1	CASSGRAGGSSEAFF	TGTGCCAGCAGTGGAAGAGCAGGGGGCTCGTCTGAAGCTTTCTTT
-	-	TRBV5-1	TRBJ2-5	CASSADTQETQYF	TGCGCCAGCAGCGCCGACACCCAAGAGACCCAGTACTTC
-	TRBD2	TRBV5-4	TRBJ2-3	CASSLGLADTDTQYF	TGTGCCAGCAGCTTGGGACTAGCGGACACAGATACGCAGTATTTT
-	TRBD1	TRBV6-4	TRBJ2-1	CASSAGQGYNEQFF	TGTGCCAGCAGCGCGGGACAGGGGTACAATGAGCAGTTCTTC
-	TRBD2	TRBV5-1	TRBJ2-3	CASSRGLAGTDTQYF	TGCGCCAGCAGCAGGGGACTAGCGGGAACAGATACGCAGTATTTT
-	-	TRBV4-1	TRBJ2-6	CASSQEGTSSGANVLTF	TGCGCCAGCAGCCAAGAGGGGACAAGCTCTGGGGCCAACGTCCTGACTTTC
-	TRBD2	TRBV28	TRBJ2-7	CASKMAGGLGDEQYF	TGTGCCAGCAAGATGGCGGGAGGCTTGGGGGACGAGCAGTACTTC
few	TRBD2	TRBV10-3	TRBJ2-3	CAISEGRLALSTDTQYF	TGTGCCATCAGTGAGGGAAGACTAGCGCTAAGCACAGATACGCAGTATTTT
-	-	TRBV5-4	TRBJ2-5	CASGPGEGETQYF	TGTGCCAGCGGCCCGGGAGAAGGGGAGACCCAGTACTTC
-	TRBD1	TRBV6-5	TRBJ1-4	CASGEQGAGEKLFF	TGTGCCAGCGGGGAACAGGGGGCAGGAGAAAAACTGTTTTTT
-	-	TRBV7-8	TRBJ1-5	CASSLSGRGQPQHF	TGTGCCAGCAGCTTATCGGGGCGAGGGCAGCCCCAGCATTTT
-	TRBD2	TRBV7-2	TRBJ2-7	CASNLSGRGGEQYF	TGTGCCAGCAACTTAAGCGGGAGAGGGGGCGAGCAGTACTTC
few	TRBD1	TRBV14	TRBJ2-3	CASSLRGRPTDTQYF	TGTGCCAGCAGCTTAAGGGGGCGCCCCACAGATACGCAGTATTTT
-	TRBD1	TRBV27	TRBJ2-7	CASRLSGTDPYEQYF	TGTGCCAGCAGACTGTCGGGGACAGACCCCTACGAGCAGTACTTC
-	-	TRBV2	TRBJ2-7	CASSEMRVESYEQYF	TGTGCCAGCAGTGAGATGCGGGTGGAATCCTACGAGCAGTACTTC
once	-	TRBV5-4	TRBJ2-7	CASSLGGVQLYEQYF	TGTGCCAGCAGCCTTGGTGGGGTTCAGTTATACGAGCAGTACTTC
-	-	TRBV5-4	TRBJ2-1	CASSIVGRGTHNEQFF	TGTGCCAGCAGCATTGTAGGGAGAGGGACCCACAATGAGCAGTTCTTC
-	TRBD1	TRBV6-6	TRBJ2-7	CASSRDRIYEQYF	TGTGCCAGCAGTAGGGACAGGATCTACGAGCAGTACTTC
-	TRBD2	TRBV10-3	TRBJ2-1	CAISSSAGGKDEQFF	TGTGCCATCAGTTCATCAGCGGGAGGGAAGGATGAGCAGTTCTTC